The 22 T cell receptor beta chains in this list originate from one sample, sequenced in a study of T-cell reconstitution after alpha-beta-depleted transplantation in children. Unique molecular identifiers were built into the TCRbeta library. TCRdb used MiXCR to reprocess the PCR reads, holding one entry per CDR3 protein. The data show approximately 980,000 distinct CDR3 sequences, roughly 29% seen once. The sequences come from PBMCs, mostly from graft donor cells, collected 360 days after TCRalphabeta/CD19-depleted stem cell transplant. The origin of the receptors is a boy younger than two who had a stem cell transplant for SCID, so the T cells may come from the graft donor.

This clonotype was recorded a few times. The V gene is TRBV12-5, the J gene TRBJ2-7, with 7 bases identical to TRBD2. The germline V gene has CDR1 LGHNT and CDR2 FRNRAP. The CDR3 sequence is 16 residues long. Unmatched junction bases numbered 9, after V lost 4 bases and J lost 0 bases. DNA of the CDR3: TGTGCTAGTGGTTCATTTTCTAGCGGACCCTCCTACGAGCAGTACTTC. It specifies CASGSFSSGPSYEQYF. Using reference TRBV12-5 and TRBJ2-7 for the parts outside the CDR3, the full variable domain is DARVTQTPRHKVTEMGQEVTMRCQPILGHNTVFWYRQTMMQGLELLAYFRNRAPLDDSGMPKDRFSAEMPDATLATLKIQPSEPRDSAVYFCASGSFSSGPSYEQYFGPGTRLTVT.

This clonotype was seen a few times. The J gene is TRBJ2-3, the V gene TRBV29-1, with D possibly matching TRBD2 (5 bases). Germline V gene sequence: CDR1 SQVTM, CDR2 ANQGSEA. CDR3 length: 15 amino acids. Trimming pared 1 base from V and 0 bases from J, leaving 11 bases between. The CDR3 sequence is CSVEAEGLSTDTQYF. For the CDR3, the DNA is TGCAGCGTTGAAGCCGAGGGCCTGAGCACAGATACGCAGTATTTT.

This clonotype was observed a few times. The chain employs TRBV11-2 and TRBJ2-1; 10 bases match TRBD2. The J segment lost 2 bases and the V segment lost 4 bases, leaving 8 bases of the junction unmatched. Germline assignment: CDR1 SGHAT and CDR2 FQNNGV. CDR3 length equals 17 residues. As DNA, the CDR3 is TGTGCCAGCAGCTACCTAAAGCGGGGGGGCACCTACAATGAGCAGTTCTTC. Translation gives CASSYLKRGGTYNEQFF.

The genes are TRBV7-2 and TRBJ2-1; weak D call: TRBD1 (6 bases). The CDR3 consists of 14 residues. Germline V gene sequence: CDR1 SGHTA, CDR2 FQGNSA. Trimming shortened V by 2 bases and J by 10 bases, and 15 bases separated the two germline ends. CDR3 nucleotide sequence: TGTGCCAGCAGCTTAATGGGGGCGGAGGCGGAGCAGTTCTTC. Translated: CASSLMGAEAEQFF.

This clonotype was counted a few times. V is TRBV29-1 and J is TRBJ2-7, with 9 bases lining up with TRBD1. The CDR3 runs to 14 residues. V shed 6 bases and J 3 bases; nucleotides not matched to a gene: 9. Germline V gives CDR1 SQVTM, CDR2 ANQGSEA. The CDR3 coding sequence is TGCAGCGTATGGGACAGGGACGTTTACTACGAGCAGTACTTC. Amino acids: CSVWDRDVYYEQYF.

This sequence joins TRBV20-1 and TRBJ1-1; maybe TRBD1 (5 bases). Deletions cut 1 base from V and 4 bases from J, with 7 bases between. CDR1 and CDR2 (germline): DFQATT, SNEGSKA (reference sequence). This CDR3 has 12 residues. CDR3 amino acids: CSARVGVTEAFF. CDR3 in DNA: TGCAGTGCTAGAGTGGGGGTCACTGAAGCTTTCTTT.

The rearrangement joins TRBV7-6 to TRBJ2-3; D may be TRBD2 (6 bases). Germline-derived CDR1 and CDR2 are SGHVS and FNYEAQ. The CDR3 length is 15 residues. Trimming shortened V by 5 bases and J by 2 bases, and 14 bases separated the two germline ends. For the CDR3, the DNA is TGTGCCAGCAGCCTATCTGGGGAGGTCACAGATACGCAGTATTTT. This sequence encodes CASSLSGEVTDTQYF. Using reference TRBV7-6 and TRBJ2-3 for the parts outside the CDR3, the full variable domain is GAGVSQSPRYKVTKRGQDVALRCDPISGHVSLYWYRQALGQGPEFLTYFNYEAQQDKSGLPNDRFSAERPEGSISTLTIQRTEQRDSAMYRCASSLSGEVTDTQYFGPGTRLTVL.

This clonotype was seen a handful of times. The J gene is TRBJ2-1, the V gene TRBV20-1; 7 bases map to TRBD2. Germline-derived CDR1 and CDR2 are DFQATT and SNEGSKA (reference sequence). This CDR3 has 12 amino acids. For the CDR3, the DNA is TGCGGTGGGGGGGAACCCTACAATGAGCAGTTCTTC. Residues: CGGGEPYNEQFF.

This clonotype was seen more than once but under ten times. The gene calls are TRBV7-2 and TRBJ2-5; D might be TRBD2 (5 bases). This CDR3 contains 16 residues. CDR1 SGHTA and CDR2 FQGNSA come from the germline V gene. V was shortened by 2 bases and J by 3 bases, with 16 bases between the two germline ends. CDR3: CASSLSGLSFKETQYF. CDR3 in DNA: TGTGCCAGCAGCTTAAGCGGTCTCTCTTTTAAAGAGACCCAGTACTTC.

This clonotype has ten or more counts. V gene TRBV2 combines with J gene TRBJ2-7; D ambiguous. Germline V lookup: CDR1 SNHLY, CDR2 FYNNEI. The CDR3 is made up of 11 amino acids. V shed 5 bases and J shed 6 bases, with 8 bases lying between them. The CDR3 spells CASSFRREQYF. CDR3 sequence (DNA): TGTGCCAGCAGTTTCCGGCGCGAGCAGTACTTC.

This clonotype occurred a few times. This rearrangement joins TRBV4-2 to TRBJ2-7; 9 bases agree with TRBD1. V was clipped by 3 bases and J by 3 bases; unmatched bases: 6. The germline V gene encodes CDR1 LGHNA and CDR2 YNFKEQ. The CDR3 has 15 residues. CDR3 sequence (DNA): TGTGCCAGCAGCCATACTCGGGACAGGGTCTACGAGCAGTACTTC. This gives the protein CASSHTRDRVYEQYF.

The J gene is TRBJ1-2, the V gene TRBV11-1; the match to TRBD1 covers 9 bases. The ends lost 0 bases at V and 0 bases at J; junction bases unmatched: 11. Germline V gives CDR1 SGHAT, CDR2 FQDESV (reference sequence). This CDR3 comprises 19 residues. CDR3 DNA sequence: TGTGCCAGCAGCTTAGCCGGGACAGGGAAGCCCAAGACTAACTATGGCTACACCTTC. Its translation is CASSLAGTGKPKTNYGYTF.

This clonotype was observed a handful of times. This chain uses TRBV7-2 with TRBJ2-2; TRBD1 matches at 7 bases. Looked up from germline, CDR1 is SGHTA and CDR2 is FQGNSA. This CDR3 spans 15 amino acids. V trimming: 5 bases; J trimming: 4 bases; junction bases outside the gene matches: 7. CDR3 bases: TGTGCCAGCAGCATAGAGACAGGGTTCACCGGGGAGCTGTTTTTT. Its protein is CASSIETGFTGELFF.

In its sample, this clonotype was seen many times. This chain links TRBV5-4 with TRBJ2-1, with D possibly TRBD1 on 5 matching bases. Germline V lookup: CDR1 SGHNT, CDR2 YYREEE (reference sequence). The CDR3 length is 16 residues. V was clipped by 0 bases and J by 7 bases, with 17 bases between them. CDR3 residues: CASSLAWQGELNEQFF. The DNA of the CDR3 is TGTGCCAGCAGCTTGGCCTGGCAGGGCGAACTGAATGAGCAGTTCTTC.

There are a few counts of this clonotype. The J gene is TRBJ1-1, the V gene TRBV28, with unresolved D. Trimming removed 8 bases at V and 0 bases at J, with 10 bases between. This CDR3 is 13 amino acids long. Germline assignment: CDR1 MDHEN and CDR2 SYDVKM. The CDR3 DNA reads TGTGCCAGCTTGAGGCCTATGAACACTGAAGCTTTCTTT. Encoded protein: CASLRPMNTEAFF. Complete variable domain (other parts from reference TRBV28 and TRBJ1-1): DVKVTQSSRYLVKRTGEKVFLECVQDMDHENMFWYRQDPGLGLRLIYFSYDVKMKEKGDIPEGYSVSREKKERFSLILESASTNQTSMYLCASLRPMNTEAFFGQGTRLTVV.

The gene calls are TRBV7-8 and TRBJ1-1, with TRBD1 identical over 8 bases. CDR1 and CDR2 from the germline V gene are SGHVS and FQNEAQ. The CDR3 spans 14 residues. V shed 3 bases and J 6 bases; nucleotides not matched to a gene: 6. The CDR3 reads CASSLYQQGAEAFF. CDR3 sequence (DNA): TGTGCCAGCAGCTTGTACCAACAGGGGGCTGAAGCTTTCTTT.

The gene calls are TRBV9 and TRBJ1-3; D gene ambiguous. CDR1 and CDR2 (germline): SGDLS, YYNGEE. The CDR3 spans 14 residues. The V end was cut by 5 bases, the J end by 0 bases, with 9 bases between. CDR3 sequence reads: CASSDPSSGNTIYF. The CDR3 DNA reads TGTGCCAGCAGTGATCCGAGCTCTGGAAACACCATATATTTT.

This clonotype was seen repeatedly, ten times or more. This chain links TRBV12-3 or TRBV12-4 with TRBJ2-5; perhaps TRBD1 as D (5 bases). The CDR3 loop spans 12 amino acids. The germline V and J ends were trimmed by 2 bases and 5 bases, with 6 bases remaining between them. The chain's CDR3 is CASSLWGETQYF. For the CDR3, the DNA is TGTGCCAGCAGTTTATGGGGCGAGACCCAGTACTTC.

There are a few counts of this clonotype. The gene calls are TRBV29-1 and TRBJ2-1; D is possibly TRBD2 (6 bases). CDR3 length: 15 residues. From germline, CDR1 is SQVTM and CDR2 ANQGSEA. Trimming took 4 bases from V and 0 from J, leaving 13 bases between them. CDR3 in amino acids: CSVALEGSSYNEQFF. CDR3 bases: TGCAGCGTTGCACTGGAGGGGAGCTCCTACAATGAGCAGTTCTTC.

The chain couples TRBV4-2 to TRBJ2-5, with D uncertain. CDR3 length: 14 amino acids. Between the trimmed V and J ends, which lost 0 bases and 0 bases, there was a span of 5 bases. Germline V gene data show CDR1 as LGHNA and CDR2 as YNFKEQ. In nucleotides, the CDR3 is TGTGCCAGCAGCCAAGATGGGCACCAAGAGACCCAGTACTTC. Protein product: CASSQDGHQETQYF.

The chain uses TRBV12-3 or TRBV12-4 and TRBJ2-2, with a weak D call TRBD2 (5 bases). This CDR3 spans 15 amino acids. Trimming removed 6 bases at V and 4 bases at J, with 15 bases between. The CDR3 loop reads CASSPVVRGTGELFF. Here the CDR3 DNA reads TGTGCCAGCAGCCCCGTGGTCCGGGGCACCGGGGAGCTGTTTTTT.

This clonotype was seen more than once but under ten times. The V and J genes are TRBV20-1 and TRBJ2-5; 9 bases match TRBD2. V trimming: 5 bases; J trimming: 5 bases; junction bases outside the gene matches: 9. The CDR3 sequence is 14 residues long. Germline CDR1 reads DFQATT; CDR2 reads SNEGSKA (reference sequence). The CDR3 loop is CSASRGLAGETQYF. CDR3 nucleotide sequence: TGCAGTGCTTCTCGGGGGCTAGCGGGGGAGACCCAGTACTTC.